This T cell receptor (beta chain) was recorded in a study of cytomegalovirus exposure and HLA in healthy donors. Points from the study as a whole: Listed as cytomegalovirus-associated were 150 or so TCR beta chains. In vitro testing confirmed a few CMV-associated chains as specific for CMV antigens. The tendency of first-cohort TCR clusters to co-occur in the 120 or so validation repertoires emerged from a later analysis.

With respect to this clone: No antigen is known for it.

CDR3 length equals 15 residues. From germline, CDR1 is SGHRS and CDR2 YFSETQ. V shed 4 bases and J 7 bases; nucleotides not matched to a gene: 10. Here immunoSEQ multiplex PCR was the method, and the copy in TCRdb shows in-frame clones only, minus some. The table lists 110,000 or so clones, about 82% of them singletons, with nearly 5% in the top ten. The chain is built from TRBV5-1 and TRBJ2-3; TRBD1 aligns across 9 bases. The receptor was derived from a man between 18 and 29 years old in good health and CMV-seronegative. Sequenced: PBMCs. The CDR3 coding sequence is TGCGCCAGCAGCCCCTCCCAGGACAGGGGTCATACGCAGTATTTT. Translated: CASSPSQDRGHTQYF.